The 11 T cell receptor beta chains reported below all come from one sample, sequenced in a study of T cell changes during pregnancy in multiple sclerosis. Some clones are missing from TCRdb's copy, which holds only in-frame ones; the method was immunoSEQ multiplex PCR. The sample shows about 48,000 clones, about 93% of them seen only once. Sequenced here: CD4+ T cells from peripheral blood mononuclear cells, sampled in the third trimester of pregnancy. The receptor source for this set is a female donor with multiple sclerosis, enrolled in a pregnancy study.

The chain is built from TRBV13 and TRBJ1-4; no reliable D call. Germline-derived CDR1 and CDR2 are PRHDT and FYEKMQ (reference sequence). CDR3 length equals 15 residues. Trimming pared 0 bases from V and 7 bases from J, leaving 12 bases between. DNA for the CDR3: TGTGCCAGCAGCTTAGGTCGTCAGAGAGGTGAAAAACTGTTTTTT. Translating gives CASSLGRQRGEKLFF.

The CDR3 reads CASSIGGTNYGYTF. CDR3 bases: TGTGCCAGTAGTATAGGAGGGACTAACTATGGCTACACCTTC. The V gene is TRBV19, the J gene TRBJ1-2, with D unclear. Looked up from germline, CDR1 is LNHDA and CDR2 is SQIVND (reference sequence). The V and J ends lost 1 base and 0 bases respectively, with 6 bases between them. CDR3 size: 14 residues.

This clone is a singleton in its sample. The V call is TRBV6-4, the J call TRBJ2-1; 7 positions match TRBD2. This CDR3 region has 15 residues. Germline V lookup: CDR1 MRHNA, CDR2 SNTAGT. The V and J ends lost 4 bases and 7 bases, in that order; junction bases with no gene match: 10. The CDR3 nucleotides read TGTGCCAGCAGTGCATCGGGGGGATGGCCTAATGAGCAGTTCTTC. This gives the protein CASSASGGWPNEQFF.

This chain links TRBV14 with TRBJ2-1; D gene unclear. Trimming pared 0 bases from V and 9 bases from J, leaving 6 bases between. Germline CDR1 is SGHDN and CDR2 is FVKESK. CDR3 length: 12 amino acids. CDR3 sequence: CASSQDRVEQFF. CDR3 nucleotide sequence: TGTGCCAGCAGCCAAGATAGAGTTGAGCAGTTCTTC.

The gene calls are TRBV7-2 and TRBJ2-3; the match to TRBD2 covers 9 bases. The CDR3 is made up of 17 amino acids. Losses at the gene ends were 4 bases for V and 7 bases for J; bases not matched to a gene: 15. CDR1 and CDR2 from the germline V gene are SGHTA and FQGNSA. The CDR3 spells CASSWRPMAGGVYTQYF. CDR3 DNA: TGTGCCAGCAGCTGGAGGCCCATGGCGGGGGGGGTATATACGCAGTATTTT.

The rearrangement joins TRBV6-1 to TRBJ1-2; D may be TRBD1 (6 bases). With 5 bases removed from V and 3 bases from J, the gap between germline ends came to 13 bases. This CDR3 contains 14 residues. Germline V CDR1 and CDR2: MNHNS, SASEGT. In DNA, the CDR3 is TGTGCCAGCAGTTATCCTCCAGGGGACTATGGCTACACCTTC. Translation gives CASSYPPGDYGYTF.

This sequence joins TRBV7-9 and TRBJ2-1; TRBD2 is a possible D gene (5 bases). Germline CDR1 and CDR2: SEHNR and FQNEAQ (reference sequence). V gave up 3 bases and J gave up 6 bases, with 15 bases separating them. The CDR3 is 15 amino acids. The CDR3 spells CASSFDGSFFNEQFF. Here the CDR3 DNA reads TGTGCCAGCAGCTTCGATGGGAGCTTTTTCAATGAGCAGTTCTTC.

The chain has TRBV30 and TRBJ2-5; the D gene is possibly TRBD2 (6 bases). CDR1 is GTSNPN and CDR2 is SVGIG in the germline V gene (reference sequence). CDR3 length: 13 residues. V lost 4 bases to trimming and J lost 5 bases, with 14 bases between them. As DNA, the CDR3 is TGTGCCTGGACGGACTCCCGGGGGGAGACCCAGTACTTC. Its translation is CAWTDSRGETQYF.

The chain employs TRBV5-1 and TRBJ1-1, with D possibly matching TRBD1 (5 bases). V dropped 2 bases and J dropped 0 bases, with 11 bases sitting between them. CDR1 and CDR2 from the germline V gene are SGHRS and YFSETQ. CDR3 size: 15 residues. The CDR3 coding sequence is TGCGCCAGCAGCTTCTCAGGGCAAATGAACACTGAAGCTTTCTTT. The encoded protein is CASSFSGQMNTEAFF.

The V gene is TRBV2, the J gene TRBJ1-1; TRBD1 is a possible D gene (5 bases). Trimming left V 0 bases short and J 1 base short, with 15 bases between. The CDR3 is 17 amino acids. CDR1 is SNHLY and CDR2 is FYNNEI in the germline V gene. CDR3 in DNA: TGTGCCAGCAGTGAAGCGCGGGGCACAAATACGAACACTGAAGCTTTCTTT. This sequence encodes CASSEARGTNTNTEAFF.

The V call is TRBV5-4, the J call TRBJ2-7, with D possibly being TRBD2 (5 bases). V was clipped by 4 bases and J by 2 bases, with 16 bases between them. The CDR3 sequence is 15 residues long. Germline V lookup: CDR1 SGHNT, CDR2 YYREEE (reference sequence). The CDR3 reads CASSQTGGLPYEQYF. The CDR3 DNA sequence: TGTGCCAGCAGCCAAACCGGTGGACTTCCCTACGAGCAGTACTTC.